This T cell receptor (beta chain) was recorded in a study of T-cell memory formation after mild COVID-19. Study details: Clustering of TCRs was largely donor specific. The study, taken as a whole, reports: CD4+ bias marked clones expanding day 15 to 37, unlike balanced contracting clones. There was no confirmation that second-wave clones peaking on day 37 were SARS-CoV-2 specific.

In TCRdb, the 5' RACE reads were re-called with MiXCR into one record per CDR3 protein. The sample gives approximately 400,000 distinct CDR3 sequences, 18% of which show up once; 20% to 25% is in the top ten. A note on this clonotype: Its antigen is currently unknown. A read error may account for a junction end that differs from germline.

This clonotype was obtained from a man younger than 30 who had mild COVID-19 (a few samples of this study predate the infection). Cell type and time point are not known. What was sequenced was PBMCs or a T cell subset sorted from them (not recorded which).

The CDR3 sequence is CVSSLEGTSGSYEQYF. The CDR3 nucleotides read TGTGTCAGCAGTCTAGAAGGGACTAGCGGGTCCTACGAGCAGTACTTC. The chain has TRBV28 and TRBJ2-7, with TRBD2 matching over 12 bases. The CDR3 is made up of 16 amino acids. The V gene's germline CDR1 is MDHEN and CDR2 SYDVKM. Supplemented by reference TRBV28 and TRBJ2-7, the full variable domain reads DVKVTQSSRYLVKRTGEKVFLECVQDMDHENMFWYRQDPGLGLRLIYFSYDVKMKEKGDIPEGYSVSREKKERFSLILESASTNQTSMYLCVSSLEGTSGSYEQYFGPGTRLTVT.